A single sample is the source of the 16 T cell receptor beta chains below, sequenced in a study of T cells in Graves' hyperthyroidism and ophthalmopathy. The investigators amplified TCR beta CDR3 regions from RNA transcripts. A first-round RT-PCR of the TCR CDR3 used the HTBI primer set. TCRdb analysed the multiplex PCR reads with MiXCR anew, one entry per CDR3 protein. The data contain 300,000 to 450,000 distinct CDR3 sequences, roughly 14% of them singletons. The specimen sequenced was blood. Source of these receptors: a man aged 30-40 years with Graves' hyperthyroidism that later progressed to Graves' ophthalmopathy.

This sequence joins TRBV10-2 and TRBJ2-5, with D perhaps being TRBD1 or TRBD2 (6 bases each). The CDR3 sequence is 13 residues long. V was trimmed by 5 bases and J by 6 bases, leaving 13 bases between them. Germline loops: CDR1 WSHSY, CDR2 SAAADI. In DNA form, the CDR3 reads TGCGCCAGCAGTCCGGGGGCCATAAAGACCCAGTACTTC. Amino acids: CASSPGAIKTQYF.

This clonotype was recorded at least ten times. The chain combines TRBV7-9 with TRBJ1-4, with 10 nucleotides matching TRBD1. Germline lookup yields CDR1 SEHNR and CDR2 FQNEAQ (reference sequence). Unmatched junction bases numbered 6, after V lost 6 bases and J lost 5 bases. The CDR3 has 15 residues. The CDR3 reads CASSPPGQGNEKLFF. CDR3 bases: TGTGCCAGCAGTCCCCCGGGACAGGGGAATGAAAAACTGTTTTTT.

The CDR3 loop reads CASSSPALGTGELFF. CDR3 nucleotide sequence: TGTGCCAGCAGCTCCCCCGCTTTGGGGACCGGGGAGCTGTTTTTT. The gene calls are TRBV5-5 and TRBJ2-2; the D is unclear. The CDR3 is 15 residues long. From germline, CDR1 is SGHKS and CDR2 YYEKEE (reference sequence). V was clipped by 3 bases and J by 5 bases, with 14 bases between them.

The sample holds a few counts of this clonotype. The J gene is TRBJ2-7, the V gene TRBV4-1; weak D call: TRBD1 (5 bases). Germline V gene sequence: CDR1 MGHRA, CDR2 YSYEKL. The CDR3 has 15 amino acids. V was clipped by 2 bases and J by 3 bases, with 14 bases between them. DNA of the CDR3: TGCGCCAGCAGCCAAAGGGGCGGCTCCAACTACGAGCAGTACTTC. It is translated as CASSQRGGSNYEQYF.

V is TRBV29-1 and J is TRBJ2-1, with 10 nucleotides matching TRBD2. The CDR3 is 15 residues long. After removal of 5 bases from V and 3 bases from J, the junction contained 7 bases not matched to a gene. Per the germline V gene, CDR1 is SQVTM and CDR2 is ANQGSEA. The DNA of the CDR3 is TGCAGCGTTCGTTCTAGCGGGGGCCTCTACAATGAGCAGTTCTTC. Protein product: CSVRSSGGLYNEQFF.

This clonotype was seen a handful of times. V and J are TRBV20-1 and TRBJ2-1, with D possibly TRBD2 on 6 matching bases. The CDR3 has 13 residues. Per the germline V gene, CDR1 is DFQATT and CDR2 is SNEGSKA (reference sequence). Trimming left V 5 bases short and J 4 bases short, with 12 bases between. CDR3: CSAPGLSYNEQFF. In nucleotides, the CDR3 is TGCAGTGCTCCGGGACTTTCTTACAATGAGCAGTTCTTC.

This chain connects TRBV5-1 to TRBJ2-2; D is perhaps TRBD1 (6 bases). Germline CDR1 SGHRS, CDR2 YFSETQ. This CDR3 region has 15 residues. V lost 4 bases, J lost 1 base, and 11 bases lay in between. Here the CDR3 reads CASSLGTRNTGELFF. The CDR3 DNA sequence: TGCGCCAGCAGCCTCGGGACAAGGAACACCGGGGAGCTGTTTTTT.

This clonotype was picked up many times. The CDR3 bases are TGTGCCAGCAGCATCAACAGGGGGCGCGTTTACAATGAGCAGTTCTTC. Its protein product is CASSINRGRVYNEQFF. The rearrangement links TRBV28 to TRBJ2-1; 9 bases match TRBD1. The CDR3 runs 16 residues. The germline V gene has CDR1 MDHEN and CDR2 SYDVKM. With 6 bases clipped from V and 4 bases from J, the junction kept 10 bases outside the gene matches.

The V and J genes are TRBV2 and TRBJ1-2; 7 bases line up with TRBD1. The CDR3 runs to 13 residues. Germline CDR1 SNHLY, CDR2 FYNNEI. Trimming removed 7 bases from V and 3 bases from J; junction bases left unmatched: 5. The DNA of the CDR3 is TGTGCCAGCACGACAGGGTTACACTATGGCTACACCTTC. Its protein product is CASTTGLHYGYTF.

This clonotype has a count of ten or more. The chain uses TRBV6-5 and TRBJ1-5; TRBD1 aligns across 7 bases. V trimming: 2 bases; J trimming: 7 bases; junction bases outside the gene matches: 5. Germline CDR1 reads MNHEY; CDR2 reads SVGAGI. The CDR3 has 14 residues. The CDR3 spells CASSYGTEGQPQHF. The CDR3 DNA follows: TGTGCCAGCAGTTACGGGACAGAGGGACAGCCCCAGCATTTT.

The chain combines TRBV3-1 with TRBJ1-4; TRBD1 matches 11 bases. Germline CDR1 and CDR2: LGHDT and YNNKEL (reference sequence). With 4 bases clipped from V and 7 bases from J, the junction kept 8 bases outside the gene matches. This CDR3 has 16 amino acids. The CDR3 DNA reads TGTGCCAGCAGCCCAATAGGGACAGGGGGAAGTGAAAAACTGTTTTTT. It yields the protein CASSPIGTGGSEKLFF.

This clonotype was seen ten or more times. J is TRBJ1-1 and V is TRBV11-3; TRBD1 aligns across 9 bases. Germline trimming cut 4 bases from V and 1 base from J; bases unmatched to any gene: 1. CDR3 length: 14 residues. Germline CDR1 is SGHNT and CDR2 is YENEEA. CDR3: CASSWDRANTEAFF. In nucleotides, the CDR3 is TGTGCCAGCAGCTGGGACAGGGCGAACACTGAAGCTTTCTTT.

Many counts were recorded for this clonotype. V and J are TRBV7-2 and TRBJ1-1; D may be TRBD1 (5 bases). Per the germline V gene, CDR1 is SGHTA and CDR2 is FQGNSA. Trimming left V 0 bases short and J 4 bases short, with 6 bases between. The CDR3 has 13 residues. The CDR3 loop reads CASSLARATEAFF. The CDR3 nucleotides read TGTGCCAGCAGCTTAGCCAGGGCCACTGAAGCTTTCTTT.

This clonotype came up many times. The chain links TRBV2 to TRBJ2-7; D call uncertain. V was trimmed by 10 bases and J by 0 bases, leaving 10 bases between them. The germline V gene has CDR1 SNHLY and CDR2 FYNNEI. This CDR3 is 12 amino acids long. The CDR3 reads CATGPNSYEQYF. The CDR3 coding sequence is TGTGCCACCGGGCCCAACTCCTACGAGCAGTACTTC. The variable domain in full, completed from reference TRBV2 and TRBJ2-7, reads EPEVTQTPSHQVTQMGQEVILRCVPISNHLYFYWYRQILGQKVEFLVSFYNNEISEKSEIFDDQFSVERPDGSNFTLKIRSTKLEDSAMYFCATGPNSYEQYFGPGTRLTVT.

This clonotype was counted at least ten times. V and J are TRBV11-1 and TRBJ2-7, with D perhaps TRBD1 or TRBD2 (6 bases each). Deletions cut 6 bases from V and 5 bases from J, with 20 bases between. Germline V gene lookup returns CDR1 SGHAT and CDR2 FQDESV (reference sequence). The CDR3 runs 15 residues. The CDR3 coding sequence is TGTGCCAGCAGGGGGGCGCGGGACACGGACCACGAGCAGTACTTC. Translated, it gives CASRGARDTDHEQYF.

This clonotype was seen repeatedly, ten times or more. The V call is TRBV5-1, the J call TRBJ2-7; D is possibly TRBD1 (6 bases). Deletions cut 3 bases from V and 4 bases from J, with 11 bases between. The CDR3 runs to 13 residues. CDR1 is SGHRS and CDR2 is YFSETQ in the germline V gene. The CDR3 here is CASSYRTAYEQYF. In DNA, the CDR3 is TGCGCCAGCAGCTACAGGACAGCATACGAGCAGTACTTC.